Presented here are 21 T cell receptor beta chains from one specimen sequenced in a study of T cells in Graves' hyperthyroidism and ophthalmopathy (dated by TCRdb to about 2019). Libraries were made using multiplex PCR. For sequencing, an Illumina HiSeq 2000 was employed. The TCR beta CDR3 regions were amplified from the RNA transcripts. For the first round of RT-PCR on the TCR CDR3, the HTBI primer set was used together with the Qiagen OneStep RT-PCR kit. The public reads were quality trimmed at Q25 with fastp and then assembled into clones with MiXCR by TCRdb, keeping productive beta chains. Rows matching on CDR3 protein sequence are summarized as one entry with the most common DNA and genes. This sample holds 450,000 to 700,000 distinct CDR3 sequences; around 42% were observed only once. About 20% of the sample lies in the top ten. Sample: peripheral blood or thyroid tissue (not recorded which). These receptors were taken from an adult woman with Graves' disease, either hyperthyroidism or ophthalmopathy (not recorded which).

At least ten counts were recorded for this clonotype. V usage is TRBV7-9 and J usage is TRBJ1-1, with D possibly being TRBD1 (5 bases). CDR1 and CDR2 (germline): SEHNR, FQNEAQ (reference sequence). The germline V and J ends were trimmed by 8 bases and 0 bases, with 10 bases remaining between them. This CDR3 has 13 amino acids. The CDR3 here is CASRQPMNTEAFF. The CDR3 DNA follows: TGTGCCAGCCGACAGCCGATGAACACTGAAGCTTTCTTT.

This clonotype was detected many times. The chain has TRBV7-9 and TRBJ1-5; D not certain. The CDR3 sequence is 12 residues long. Trimming took off 5 bases at V and 7 bases at J, with 9 bases between the two ends. CDR1 SEHNR and CDR2 FQNEAQ come from the germline V gene (reference sequence). The CDR3 loop is CASSLGLQPQHF. The CDR3 DNA reads as TGTGCCAGCAGCCTTGGACTCCAGCCCCAGCATTTT.

The V and J genes are TRBV24-1 and TRBJ2-2; D unclear. The CDR3 runs 16 residues. Germline CDR1 and CDR2: KGHDR and SFDVKD. V lost 0 bases and J lost 0, with 7 bases in between. For the CDR3, the DNA is TGTGCCACCAGTGATTTGCAAGCCCCGAACACCGGGGAGCTGTTTTTT. Translated: CATSDLQAPNTGELFF.

This clonotype was counted a few times. The chain employs TRBV18 and TRBJ1-1, with 9 nucleotides matching TRBD1. The trim removed 6 bases at V and 1 base at J, leaving 6 bases unmatched. Germline V CDR1 and CDR2: KGHSH, LQKENI. CDR3 length equals 15 residues. In DNA, the CDR3 is TGTGCCAGCTCCCGGGACAGGGCGGCGAACACTGAAGCTTTCTTT. Residues: CASSRDRAANTEAFF.

The V call is TRBV10-3, the J call TRBJ2-3; D is unresolved. The germline V gene has CDR1 ENHRY and CDR2 SYGVKD. Trimming pared 0 bases from V and 0 bases from J, leaving 13 bases between. The CDR3 runs 17 residues. The CDR3 DNA is TGTGCCATCAGTGAGTCTGGGTTTGGATTTAGCACAGATACGCAGTATTTT. It is translated as CAISESGFGFSTDTQYF.

The chain has TRBV30 and TRBJ2-7; TRBD2 matches 15 bases. With V trimmed by 8 bases and J by 7 bases, 6 bases remained unmatched. This CDR3 is built from 13 residues. CDR1 and CDR2 from the germline V gene are GTSNPN and SVGIG (reference sequence). The CDR3: CARTGTSGREQYF. DNA of the CDR3: TGTGCCCGGACCGGGACTAGCGGGAGGGAGCAGTACTTC.

The rearrangement uses TRBV9 and TRBJ2-5; 11 bases align to TRBD1. The CDR3 is 18 residues long. The germline CDR1 and CDR2 sequences are SGDLS and YYNGEE. The V segment lost 0 bases and the J segment 1 base; nucleotides outside the gene matches: 8. The CDR3 sequence is CASSVERRDRGTQETQYF. For the CDR3, the DNA is TGTGCCAGCAGCGTAGAGAGGAGGGACAGGGGGACCCAAGAGACCCAGTACTTC.

The table lists this clonotype with many counts. The rearrangement uses TRBV12-3 or TRBV12-4 and TRBJ1-1, with 7 positions matching TRBD1. This CDR3 has 13 amino acids. V dropped 7 bases and J dropped 5; count of bases not matched to a gene: 7. The CDR3, as DNA: TGTGCCAGCACCGCGCAGGGGGGAACTGAAGCTTTCTTT. This gives the protein CASTAQGGTEAFF.

There are a few counts of this clonotype. J is TRBJ2-5 and V is TRBV29-1; D gene uncertain. CDR1 SQVTM and CDR2 ANQGSEA come from the germline V gene. Trimming left V 6 bases short and J 5 bases short, with 16 bases between. The CDR3 is 13 residues long. This CDR3 reads CSVKPDNRETQYF. As DNA, the CDR3 is TGCAGCGTGAAACCAGACAATCGGGAGACCCAGTACTTC. The full variable domain, in which reference TRBV29-1 and TRBJ2-5 provide the parts outside the CDR3, is SAVISQKPSRDICQRGTSLTIQCQVDSQVTMMFWYRQQPGQSLTLIATANQGSEATYESGFVIDKFPISRPNLTFSTLTVSNMSPEDSSIYLCSVKPDNRETQYFGPGTRLLVL.

Concerning this clonotype itself: The conserved closing phenylalanine or tryptophan is absent in this CDR3, likely reflecting a read error. The DNA is omitted, as the CDR3 cannot be located on it reliably, and the CDR3 follows TCRdb's listing. The V gene is TRBV7-9, the J gene TRBJ1-3. The CDR3 region is 8 residues in length, termini included. Per the germline V gene, CDR1 is SEHNR and CDR2 is FQNEAQ (reference sequence). This CDR3 is CASSLALG.

V usage is TRBV2 and J usage is TRBJ2-7; the match to TRBD2 covers 7 bases. This CDR3 is 13 amino acids long. After removal of 0 bases from V and 5 bases from J, the junction contained 1 base not matched to a gene. Germline CDR1 reads SNHLY; CDR2 reads FYNNEI. The CDR3 spells CASSEARGDEQYF. The CDR3 DNA reads TGTGCCAGCAGTGAAGCACGGGGGGACGAGCAGTACTTC.

The J gene is TRBJ1-1, the V gene TRBV15; the D is unclear. The CDR3 spans 14 residues. Trimming shortened V by 5 bases and J by 2 bases, and 12 bases separated the two germline ends. Germline-derived CDR1 and CDR2 are LNHNV and YYDKDF (reference sequence). This CDR3 is CATSGSTENTEAFF. CDR3 bases: TGTGCCACCAGCGGCAGCACAGAAAACACTGAAGCTTTCTTT. The complete variable domain, with remaining parts taken from reference TRBV15 and TRBJ1-1, reads DAMVIQNPRYQVTQFGKPVTLSCSQTLNHNVMYWYQQKSSQAPKLLFHYYDKDFNNEADTPDNFQSRRPNTSFCFLDIRSPGLGDTAMYLCATSGSTENTEAFFGQGTRLTVV.

The V call is TRBV7-2, the J call TRBJ1-2; TRBD1 matches at 8 bases. J was trimmed by 9 bases and V by 3 bases; bases with no gene match: 6. Germline CDR1 and CDR2: SGHTA and FQGNSA. The CDR3 length is 13 residues. CDR3 in amino acids: CASSFSGQVRYTF. In DNA, the CDR3 is TGTGCCAGCAGCTTTTCGGGACAGGTCCGCTACACCTTC.

V is TRBV10-3 and J is TRBJ1-1; the D gene is possibly TRBD1 (6 bases). The CDR3 extends over 12 amino acids. Germline V gene data show CDR1 as ENHRY and CDR2 as SYGVKD. Trimming cost V 10 bases and J 11 bases, with 20 bases left between them. This chain's CDR3 is CATGAMGGEAFF. CDR3 DNA sequence: TGTGCCACAGGGGCTATGGGCGGTGAGGCTTTCTTT.

A remark on this clonotype: Compared with germline, one end of the junction differs, possibly owing to a read error. The chain uses TRBV10-3 and TRBJ1-3; the D gene is possibly TRBD1 (6 bases). CDR3 length equals 15 residues. Germline V gene sequence: CDR1 ENHRY, CDR2 SYGVKD. In DNA form, the CDR3 reads TGTGCCATGAGTGCCCAAGGGGACATAGAAAACACCATATATTTT. Translated: CAMSAQGDIENTIYF.

A word on this clonotype: One base away lies a much larger clone, so this may be a sequencing read error. The chain employs TRBV20-1 and TRBJ1-2; tentatively, D is TRBD1 (5 bases). The CDR3 runs 13 residues. The V gene's germline CDR1 is DFQATT and CDR2 SNEGSKA (reference sequence). V was shortened by 4 bases and J by 3 bases, with 12 bases between the two germline ends. The chain's CDR3 is CSATTGADYGYTF. The CDR3, as DNA: TGCAGTGCTACAACCGGGGCCGACTATGGCTACACCTTC.

This clonotype was observed many times. The chain couples TRBV11-2 to TRBJ1-4, with D unclear. The CDR3 contains 14 residues. Germline CDR1 and CDR2: SGHAT and FQNNGV. Between the trimmed V and J ends, which lost 0 bases and 10 bases, there was a span of 12 bases. As DNA, the CDR3 is TGTGCCAGCAGCTTAGATGCACAGCCTGGAAAACTGTTTTTT. Its translation is CASSLDAQPGKLFF. The variable domain in full, with the rest retrieved from reference TRBV11-2 and TRBJ1-4, is EAGVAQSPRYKIIEKRQSVAFWCNPISGHATLYWYQQILGQGPKLLIQFQNNGVVDDSQLPKDRFSAERLKGVDSTLKIQPAKLEDSAVYLCASSLDAQPGKLFFGSGTQLSVL.

The rearrangement uses TRBV5-1 and TRBJ1-6; D is ambiguous. The germline gives CDR1 SGHRS, CDR2 YFSETQ. V lost 1 base to trimming and J lost 6 bases, with 5 bases between them. The length of the CDR3 is 13 residues. CDR3 sequence (DNA): TGCGCCAGCAGCTTGATGCCTAATTCACCCCTCCACTTT. The encoded protein is CASSLMPNSPLHF.

The sample holds a few counts of this clonotype. The rearrangement joins TRBV12-3 or TRBV12-4 to TRBJ1-2; no firm D call. The CDR3 runs to 12 residues. Trimming cost V 6 bases and J 6 bases, with 11 bases left between them. The chain's CDR3 is CASSIWGNGYTF. The CDR3 DNA reads as TGTGCCAGCAGCATCTGGGGAAATGGCTACACCTTC.

The chain recombines TRBV7-9 with TRBJ2-5; D not certain. Germline V lookup: CDR1 SEHNR, CDR2 FQNEAQ (reference sequence). Trimming took 1 base from V and 9 from J, leaving 12 bases between them. This CDR3 has 13 amino acids. In DNA, the CDR3 is TGTGCCAGCAGCTTAGGGGCGGATCAGCCCCAGTACTTC. Translation gives CASSLGADQPQYF. Supplemented by reference TRBV7-9 and TRBJ2-5, the full variable domain reads DTGVSQNPRHKITKRGQNVTFRCDPISEHNRLYWYRQTLGQGPEFLTYFQNEAQLEKSRLLSDRFSAERPKGSFSTLEIQRTEQGDSAMYLCASSLGADQPQYFGPGTRLLVL.

A word on this clonotype: Germline is not matched at one junction end, which may reflect a read error. The rearrangement joins TRBV15 to TRBJ2-7; TRBD1 matches 9 bases. Germline CDR1 LNHNV, CDR2 YYDKDF (reference sequence). The CDR3 covers 14 residues. The CDR3 region has the DNA TGTGCCGCCAGCAGCCCGGACAGGGGCGGCGAGCAGTACTTC. It encodes CAASSPDRGGEQYF.